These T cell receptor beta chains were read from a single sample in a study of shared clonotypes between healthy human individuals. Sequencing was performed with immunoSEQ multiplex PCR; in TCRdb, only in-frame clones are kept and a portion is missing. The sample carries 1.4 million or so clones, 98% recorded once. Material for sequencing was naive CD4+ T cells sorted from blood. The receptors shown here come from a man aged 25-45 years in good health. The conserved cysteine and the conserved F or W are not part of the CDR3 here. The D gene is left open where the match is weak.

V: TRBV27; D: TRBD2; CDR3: ASGGLAGKETQY
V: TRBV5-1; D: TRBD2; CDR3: ASSLGLAPNTGELF
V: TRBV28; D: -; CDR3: ASSSDPVADTQY
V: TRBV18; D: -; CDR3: ASSPDRGHEKLF
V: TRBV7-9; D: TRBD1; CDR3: ASSLGGTGYTGELF
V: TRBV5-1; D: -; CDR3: ASSEIRGFDLQETQY
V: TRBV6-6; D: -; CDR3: ASSYSNLEQY
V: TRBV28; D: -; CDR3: ASSLGLRNQPQH
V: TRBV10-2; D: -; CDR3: ASSQGYYPYEQY
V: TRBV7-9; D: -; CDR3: ASGQWDTGELF
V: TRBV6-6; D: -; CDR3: ASRDGNQPQH